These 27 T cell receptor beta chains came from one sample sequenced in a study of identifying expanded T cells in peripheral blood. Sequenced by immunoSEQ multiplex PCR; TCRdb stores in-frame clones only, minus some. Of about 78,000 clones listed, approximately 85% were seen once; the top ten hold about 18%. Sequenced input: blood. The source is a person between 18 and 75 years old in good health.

The CDR3 region is CASSLAGLGSAGELFF. The CDR3 DNA sequence: TGCGCCAGCAGCTTGGCAGGGCTCGGGTCAGCCGGGGAGCTGTTTTTT. This chain joins TRBV5-1 and TRBJ2-2; possible D gene TRBD1, 5 bases. This CDR3 has 16 amino acids. CDR1 and CDR2 from the germline V gene are SGHRS and YFSETQ. Trimming pared 0 bases from V and 6 bases from J, leaving 15 bases between.

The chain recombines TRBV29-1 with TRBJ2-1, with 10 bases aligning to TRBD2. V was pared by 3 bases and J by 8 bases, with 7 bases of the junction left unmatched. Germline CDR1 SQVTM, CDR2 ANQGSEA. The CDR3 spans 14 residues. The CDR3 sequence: CSVDAGLANDEQFF. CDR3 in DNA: TGCAGCGTTGATGCGGGACTAGCGAATGATGAGCAGTTCTTC.

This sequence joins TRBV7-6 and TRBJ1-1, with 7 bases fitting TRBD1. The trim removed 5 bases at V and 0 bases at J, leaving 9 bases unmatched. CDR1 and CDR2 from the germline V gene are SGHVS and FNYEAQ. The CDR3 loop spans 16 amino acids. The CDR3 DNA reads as TGTGCCAGCAGCCATAGTAAGGGACAGATGAACACTGAAGCTTTCTTT. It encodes CASSHSKGQMNTEAFF.

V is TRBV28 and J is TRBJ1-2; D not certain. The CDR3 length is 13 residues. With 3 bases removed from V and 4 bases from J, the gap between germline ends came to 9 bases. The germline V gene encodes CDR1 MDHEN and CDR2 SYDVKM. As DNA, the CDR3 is TGTGCCAGCAGTTTTACAGAGGCCTATGGCTACACCTTC. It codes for CASSFTEAYGYTF.

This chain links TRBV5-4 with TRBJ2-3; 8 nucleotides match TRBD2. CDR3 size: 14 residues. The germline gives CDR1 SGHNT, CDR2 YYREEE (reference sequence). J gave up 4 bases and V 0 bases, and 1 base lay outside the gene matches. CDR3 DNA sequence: TGTGCCAGCAGCTTGGGAGCGGGGGCAGATACGCAGTATTTT. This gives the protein CASSLGAGADTQYF.

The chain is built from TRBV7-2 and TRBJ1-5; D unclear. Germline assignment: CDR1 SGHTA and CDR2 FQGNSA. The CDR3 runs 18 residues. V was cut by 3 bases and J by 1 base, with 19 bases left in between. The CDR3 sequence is CASSFYPPRETSNQPQHF. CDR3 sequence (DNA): TGTGCCAGCAGCTTTTACCCCCCCCGGGAGACAAGCAATCAGCCCCAGCATTTT.

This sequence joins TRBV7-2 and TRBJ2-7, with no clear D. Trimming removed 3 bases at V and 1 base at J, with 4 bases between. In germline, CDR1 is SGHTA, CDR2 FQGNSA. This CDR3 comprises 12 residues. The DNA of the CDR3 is TGTGCCAGCAGCTTGGTTTCCTACGAGCAGTACTTC. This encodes CASSLVSYEQYF.

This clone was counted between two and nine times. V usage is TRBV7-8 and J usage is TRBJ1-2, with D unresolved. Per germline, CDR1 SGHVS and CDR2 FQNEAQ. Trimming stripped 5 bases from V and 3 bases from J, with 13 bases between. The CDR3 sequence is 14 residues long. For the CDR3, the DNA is TGTGCCAGCAGCCCAAATCAGGAGGACTATGGCTACACCTTC. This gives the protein CASSPNQEDYGYTF.

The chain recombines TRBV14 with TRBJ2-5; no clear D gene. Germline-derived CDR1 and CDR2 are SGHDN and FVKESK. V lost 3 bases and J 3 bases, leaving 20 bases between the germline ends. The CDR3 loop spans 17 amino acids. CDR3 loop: CASSHQEWRGDEETQYF. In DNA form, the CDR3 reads TGTGCCAGCAGCCACCAAGAGTGGAGAGGCGATGAAGAGACCCAGTACTTC.

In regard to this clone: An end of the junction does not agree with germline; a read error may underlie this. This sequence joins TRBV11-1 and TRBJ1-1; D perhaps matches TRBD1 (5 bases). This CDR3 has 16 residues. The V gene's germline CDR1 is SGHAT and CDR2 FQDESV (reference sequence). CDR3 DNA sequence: TGTGCCAGCAGCGTAGCAACGGGACTTCTGAACACTGAAGCTTTCTTT. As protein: CASSVATGLLNTEAFF.

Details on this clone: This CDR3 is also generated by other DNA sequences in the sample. The CDR3 sequence: CASSVDGGGTGNTIYF. CDR3 nucleotides: TGTGCCAGCAGCGTAGATGGAGGGGGCACTGGAAACACCATATATTTT. This chain uses TRBV9 with TRBJ1-3, with 7 bases matching TRBD1. Germline loops: CDR1 SGDLS, CDR2 YYNGEE. The CDR3 has 16 amino acids. J lost 2 bases, V lost 0 bases, and 5 bases had no gene match. The full variable domain, completed using reference TRBV9 and TRBJ1-3, is DSGVTQTPKHLITATGQRVTLRCSPRSGDLSVYWYQQSLDQGLQFLIQYYNGEERAKGNILERFSAQQFPDLHSELNLSSLELGDSALYFCASSVDGGGTGNTIYFGEGSWLTVV.

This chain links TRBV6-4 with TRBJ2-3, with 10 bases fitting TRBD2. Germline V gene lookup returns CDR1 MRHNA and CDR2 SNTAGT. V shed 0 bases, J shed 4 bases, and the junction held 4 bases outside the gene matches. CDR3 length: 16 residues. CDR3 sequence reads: CASSDSASGSADTQYF. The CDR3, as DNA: TGTGCCAGCAGTGACTCTGCTAGCGGGAGCGCAGATACGCAGTATTTT.

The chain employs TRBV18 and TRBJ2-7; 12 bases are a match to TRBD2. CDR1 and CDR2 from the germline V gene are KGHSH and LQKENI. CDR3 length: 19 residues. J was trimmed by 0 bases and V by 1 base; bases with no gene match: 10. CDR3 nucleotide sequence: TGTGCCAGCTCACCACTAAGGACTAGCGGGATAACCAGCTCCTACGAGCAGTACTTC. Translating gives CASSPLRTSGITSSYEQYF.

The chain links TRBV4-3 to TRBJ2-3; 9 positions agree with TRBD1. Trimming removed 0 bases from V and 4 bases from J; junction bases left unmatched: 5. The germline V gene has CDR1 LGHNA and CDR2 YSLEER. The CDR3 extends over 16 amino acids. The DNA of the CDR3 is TGCGCCAGCAGCCAAGATACAGGGACAGGGCCAGATACGCAGTATTTT. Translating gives CASSQDTGTGPDTQYF.

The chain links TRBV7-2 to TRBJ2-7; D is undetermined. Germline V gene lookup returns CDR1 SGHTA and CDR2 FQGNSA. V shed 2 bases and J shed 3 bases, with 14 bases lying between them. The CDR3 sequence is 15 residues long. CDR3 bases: TGTGCCAGCAGCTTAAACGGGTCTCCGCTCTACGAGCAGTACTTC. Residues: CASSLNGSPLYEQYF.

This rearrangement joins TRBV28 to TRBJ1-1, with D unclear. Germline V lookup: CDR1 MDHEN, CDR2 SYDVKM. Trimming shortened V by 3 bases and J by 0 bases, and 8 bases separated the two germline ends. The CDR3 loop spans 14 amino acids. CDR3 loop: CASSFGQLNTEAFF. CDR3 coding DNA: TGTGCCAGCAGTTTTGGGCAGCTGAACACTGAAGCTTTCTTT.

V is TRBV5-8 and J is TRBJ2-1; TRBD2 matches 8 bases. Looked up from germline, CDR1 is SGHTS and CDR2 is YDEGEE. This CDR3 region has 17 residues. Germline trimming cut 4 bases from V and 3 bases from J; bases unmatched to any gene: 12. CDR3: CASSPTSGSLFYNEQFF. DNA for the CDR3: TGTGCCAGCAGCCCAACAAGCGGGAGCCTATTCTACAATGAGCAGTTCTTC. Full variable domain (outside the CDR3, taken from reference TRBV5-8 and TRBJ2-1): EAGVTQSPTHLIKTRGQQATLRCSPISGHTSVYWYQQALGLGLQFLLWYDEGEERNRGNFPPRFSGRQFPNYSSELNVNALELEDSALYLCASSPTSGSLFYNEQFFGPGTRLTVL.

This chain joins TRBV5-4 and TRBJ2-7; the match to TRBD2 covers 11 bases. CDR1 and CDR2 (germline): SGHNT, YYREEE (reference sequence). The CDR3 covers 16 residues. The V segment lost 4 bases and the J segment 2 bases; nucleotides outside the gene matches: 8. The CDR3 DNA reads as TGTGCCAGCAGCCCAGGACTAGCGGGTTACACCTACGAGCAGTACTTC. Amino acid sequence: CASSPGLAGYTYEQYF.

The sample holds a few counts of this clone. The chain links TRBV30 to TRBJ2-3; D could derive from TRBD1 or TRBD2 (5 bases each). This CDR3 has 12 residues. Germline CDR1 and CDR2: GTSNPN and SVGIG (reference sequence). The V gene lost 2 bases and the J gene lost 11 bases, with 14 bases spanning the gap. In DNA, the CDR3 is TGTGCCTGGAGTAGGGACCCAGGTCTGCAGTATTTT. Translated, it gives CAWSRDPGLQYF.

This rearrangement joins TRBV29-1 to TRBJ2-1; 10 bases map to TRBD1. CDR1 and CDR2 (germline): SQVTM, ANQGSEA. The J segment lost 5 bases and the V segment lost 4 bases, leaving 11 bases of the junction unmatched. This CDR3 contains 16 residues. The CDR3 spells CSVGKTGTGENNEQFF. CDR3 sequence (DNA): TGCAGCGTTGGGAAGACCGGGACAGGGGAGAACAATGAGCAGTTCTTC.

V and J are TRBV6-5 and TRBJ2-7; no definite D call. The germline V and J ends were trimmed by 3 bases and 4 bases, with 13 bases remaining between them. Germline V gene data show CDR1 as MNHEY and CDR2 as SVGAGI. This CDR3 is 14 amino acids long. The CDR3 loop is CASSYAGIGYEQYF. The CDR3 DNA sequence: TGTGCCAGCAGTTATGCTGGAATTGGGTACGAGCAGTACTTC.

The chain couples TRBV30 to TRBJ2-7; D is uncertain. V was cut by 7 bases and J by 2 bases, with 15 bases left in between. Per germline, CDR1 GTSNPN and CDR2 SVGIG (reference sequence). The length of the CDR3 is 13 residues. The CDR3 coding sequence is TGTGCCTCCAGCGATCCGAATACCTACGAGCAGTACTTC. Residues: CASSDPNTYEQYF.

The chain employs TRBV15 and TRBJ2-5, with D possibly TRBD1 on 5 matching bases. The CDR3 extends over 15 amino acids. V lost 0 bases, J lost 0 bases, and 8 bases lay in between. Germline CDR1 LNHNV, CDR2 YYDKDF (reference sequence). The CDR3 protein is CATSRDSGNQETQYF. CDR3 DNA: TGTGCCACCAGCAGAGATTCAGGGAACCAAGAGACCCAGTACTTC.

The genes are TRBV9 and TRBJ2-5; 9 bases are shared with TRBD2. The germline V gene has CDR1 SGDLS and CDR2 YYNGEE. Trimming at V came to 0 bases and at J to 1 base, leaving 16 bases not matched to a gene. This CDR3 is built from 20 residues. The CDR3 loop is CASSVATQGAASGTQETQYF. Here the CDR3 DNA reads TGTGCCAGCAGCGTAGCTACTCAAGGGGCGGCTAGCGGGACCCAAGAGACCCAGTACTTC. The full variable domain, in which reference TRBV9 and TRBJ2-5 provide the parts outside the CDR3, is DSGVTQTPKHLITATGQRVTLRCSPRSGDLSVYWYQQSLDQGLQFLIQYYNGEERAKGNILERFSAQQFPDLHSELNLSSLELGDSALYFCASSVATQGAASGTQETQYFGPGTRLLVL.

The CDR3 bases are TGTGCCATCAGTGAGTCATGGGGGACAGGGGTAAGGAGTACTGAAGCTTTCTTT. It specifies CAISESWGTGVRSTEAFF. V is TRBV10-3 and J is TRBJ1-1, with 10 nucleotides matching TRBD1. V was pared by 0 bases and J by 5 bases, with 12 bases of the junction left unmatched. Germline CDR1 ENHRY, CDR2 SYGVKD. The CDR3 is made up of 18 amino acids.

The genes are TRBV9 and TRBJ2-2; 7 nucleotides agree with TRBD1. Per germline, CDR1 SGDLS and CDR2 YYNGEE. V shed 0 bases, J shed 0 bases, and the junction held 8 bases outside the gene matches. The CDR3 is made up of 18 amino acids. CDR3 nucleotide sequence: TGTGCCAGCAGCGTAGGACCCATGGACAGGACGAACACCGGGGAGCTGTTTTTT. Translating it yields CASSVGPMDRTNTGELFF.

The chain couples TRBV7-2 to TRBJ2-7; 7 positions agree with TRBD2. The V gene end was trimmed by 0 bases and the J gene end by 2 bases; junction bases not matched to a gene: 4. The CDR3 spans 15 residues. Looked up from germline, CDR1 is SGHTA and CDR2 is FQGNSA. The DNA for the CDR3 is TGTGCCAGCAGCTTAGCGGGAGGGACTCCCTACGAGCAGTACTTC. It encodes CASSLAGGTPYEQYF.